The clone carrying this T cell receptor beta chain has a handful of counts. One end of the junction fails to match germline, which may point to a read error. This sample stems from a study of tumor and adjacent non-tumor tissue in lung cancer. The CDR3 is made up of 15 amino acids. In germline, CDR1 is MNHNY, CDR2 SVGAGI (reference sequence). A modified ARM-PCR protocol with three rounds of nested PCR amplified TCRbeta. MiXCR, run by TCRdb on the multiplex PCR reads, gives a single entry per CDR3 protein. The sample lists under 140,000 distinct CDR3 sequences, 75% to 90% occurring once. The template was RNA from unsorted bulk tissue.

The chain combines TRBV6-6 with TRBJ1-1; 10 nucleotides agree with TRBD1. Sequences were obtained from lung tumor tissue. This TCR derives from a man between 65 and 85 years old with non-small cell lung cancer. In DNA, the CDR3 is TGTACCAGCAGTACCCCGGGACAGGGGAACATTGAAGCTTTCTTT. Protein sequence: CTSSTPGQGNIEAFF.